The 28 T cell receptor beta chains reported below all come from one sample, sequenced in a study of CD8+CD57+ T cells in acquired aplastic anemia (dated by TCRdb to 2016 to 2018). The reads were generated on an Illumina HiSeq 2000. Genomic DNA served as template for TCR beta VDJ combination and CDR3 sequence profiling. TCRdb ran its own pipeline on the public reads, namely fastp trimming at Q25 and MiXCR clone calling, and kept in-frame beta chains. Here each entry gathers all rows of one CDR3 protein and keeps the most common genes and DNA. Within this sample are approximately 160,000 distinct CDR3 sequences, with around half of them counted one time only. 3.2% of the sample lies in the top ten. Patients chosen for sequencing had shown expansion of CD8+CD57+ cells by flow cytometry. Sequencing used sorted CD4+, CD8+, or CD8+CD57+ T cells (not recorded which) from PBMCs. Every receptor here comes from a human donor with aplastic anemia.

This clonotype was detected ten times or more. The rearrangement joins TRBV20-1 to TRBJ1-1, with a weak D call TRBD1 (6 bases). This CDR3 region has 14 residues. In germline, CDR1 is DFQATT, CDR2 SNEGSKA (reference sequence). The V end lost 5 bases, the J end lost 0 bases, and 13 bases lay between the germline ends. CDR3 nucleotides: TGCAGTGCTGCCCTCGGACAGTTGAACACTGAAGCTTTCTTT. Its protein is CSAALGQLNTEAFF.

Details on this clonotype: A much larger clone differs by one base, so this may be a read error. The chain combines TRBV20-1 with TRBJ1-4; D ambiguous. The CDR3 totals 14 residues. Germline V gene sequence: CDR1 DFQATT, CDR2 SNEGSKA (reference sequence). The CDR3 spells CSARGLAGFEELFF. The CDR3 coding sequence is TGCAGTGCTAGAGGCCTGGCGGGTTTTGAAGAACTGTTTTTT.

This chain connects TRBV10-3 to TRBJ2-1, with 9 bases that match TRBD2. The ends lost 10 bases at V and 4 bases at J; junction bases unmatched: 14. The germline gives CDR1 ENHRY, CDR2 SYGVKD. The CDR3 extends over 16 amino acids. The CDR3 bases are TGTGCCAGCATACCTACACTAGCGGGCCTTTACAATGAGCAGTTCTTC. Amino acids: CASIPTLAGLYNEQFF.

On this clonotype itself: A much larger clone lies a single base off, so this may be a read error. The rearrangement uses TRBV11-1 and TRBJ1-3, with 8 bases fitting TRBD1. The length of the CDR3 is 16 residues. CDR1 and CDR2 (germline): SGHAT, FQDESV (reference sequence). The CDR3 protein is CASSPAGGSSGNTICF. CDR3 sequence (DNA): TGTGCCAGCAGCCCCGCAGGGGGCAGCTCTGGAAACACCATATGTTTT.

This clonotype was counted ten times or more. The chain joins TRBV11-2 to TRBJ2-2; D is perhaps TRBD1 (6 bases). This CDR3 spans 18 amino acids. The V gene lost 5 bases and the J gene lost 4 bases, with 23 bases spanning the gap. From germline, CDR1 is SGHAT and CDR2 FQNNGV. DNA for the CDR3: TGTGCCAGCAGCCCCCGCCCGCCCTCTCTCAGGGGCACCGGGGAGCTGTTTTTT. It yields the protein CASSPRPPSLRGTGELFF.

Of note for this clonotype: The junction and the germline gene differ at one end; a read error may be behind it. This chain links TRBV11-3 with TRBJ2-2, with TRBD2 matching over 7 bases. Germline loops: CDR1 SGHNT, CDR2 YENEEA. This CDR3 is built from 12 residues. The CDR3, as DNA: TGTGCCAGCAGCTTAGTTCCGGGGGGGCTGTTTTTT. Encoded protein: CASSLVPGGLFF.

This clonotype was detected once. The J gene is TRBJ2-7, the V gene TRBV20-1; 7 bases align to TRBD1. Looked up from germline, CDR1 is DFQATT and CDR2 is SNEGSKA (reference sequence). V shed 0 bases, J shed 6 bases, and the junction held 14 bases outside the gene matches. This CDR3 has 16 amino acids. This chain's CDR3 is CSARDPLTGLTLEQYF. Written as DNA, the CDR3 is TGCAGTGCTAGAGATCCGCTGACAGGGTTGACCCTCGAGCAGTACTTC.

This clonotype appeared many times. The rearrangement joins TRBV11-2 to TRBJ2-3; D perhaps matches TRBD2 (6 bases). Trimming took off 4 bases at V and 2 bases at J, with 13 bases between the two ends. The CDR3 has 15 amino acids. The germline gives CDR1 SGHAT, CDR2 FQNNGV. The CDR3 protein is CASSSPGLSTDTQYF. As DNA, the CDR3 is TGTGCCAGCAGCTCGCCGGGACTTTCCACAGATACGCAGTATTTT.

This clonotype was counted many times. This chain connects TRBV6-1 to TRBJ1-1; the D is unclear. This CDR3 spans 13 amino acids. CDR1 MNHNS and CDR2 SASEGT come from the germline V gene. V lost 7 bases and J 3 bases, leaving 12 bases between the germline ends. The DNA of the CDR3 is TGTGCCAGCACCGTGGCTGCGGACACTGAAGCTTTCTTT. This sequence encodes CASTVAADTEAFF.

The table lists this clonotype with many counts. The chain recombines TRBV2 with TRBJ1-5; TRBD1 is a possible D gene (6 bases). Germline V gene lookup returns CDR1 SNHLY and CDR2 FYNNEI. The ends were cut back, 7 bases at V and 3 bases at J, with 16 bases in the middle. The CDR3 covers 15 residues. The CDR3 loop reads CASMGLGQVNQPQHF. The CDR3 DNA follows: TGTGCCAGCATGGGGTTGGGACAAGTCAATCAGCCCCAGCATTTT.

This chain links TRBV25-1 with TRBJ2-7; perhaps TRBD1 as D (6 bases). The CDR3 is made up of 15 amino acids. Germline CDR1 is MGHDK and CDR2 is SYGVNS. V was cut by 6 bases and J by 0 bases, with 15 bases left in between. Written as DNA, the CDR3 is TGTGCCAGCAGCATCCGGGACACAAGCTCCTACGAGCAGTACTTC. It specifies CASSIRDTSSYEQYF.

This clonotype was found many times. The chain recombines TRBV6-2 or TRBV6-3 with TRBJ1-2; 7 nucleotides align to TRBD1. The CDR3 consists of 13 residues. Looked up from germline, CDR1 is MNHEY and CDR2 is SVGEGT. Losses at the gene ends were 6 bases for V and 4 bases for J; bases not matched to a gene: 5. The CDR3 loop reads CASRLTGIYGYTF. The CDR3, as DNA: TGTGCCAGCAGGTTGACAGGGATCTATGGCTACACCTTC.

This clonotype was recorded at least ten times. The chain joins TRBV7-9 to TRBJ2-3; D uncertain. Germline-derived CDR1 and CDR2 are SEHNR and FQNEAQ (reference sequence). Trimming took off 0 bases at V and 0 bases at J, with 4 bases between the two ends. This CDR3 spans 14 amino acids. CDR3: CASSLAASTDTQYF. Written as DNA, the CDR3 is TGTGCCAGCAGCTTAGCGGCTAGCACAGATACGCAGTATTTT. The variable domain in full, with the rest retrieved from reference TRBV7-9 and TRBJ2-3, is DTGVSQNPRHKITKRGQNVTFRCDPISEHNRLYWYRQTLGQGPEFLTYFQNEAQLEKSRLLSDRFSAERPKGSFSTLEIQRTEQGDSAMYLCASSLAASTDTQYFGPGTRLTVL.

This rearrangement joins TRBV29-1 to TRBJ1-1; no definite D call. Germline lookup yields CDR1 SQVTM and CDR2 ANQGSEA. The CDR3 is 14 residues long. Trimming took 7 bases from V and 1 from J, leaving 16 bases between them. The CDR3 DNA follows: TGCAGCGCCAGCGAAGGGCGGGAGAACACTGAAGCTTTCTTT. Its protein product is CSASEGRENTEAFF.

The CDR3 protein is CATSEAGRYEQYF. CDR3 coding DNA: TGCGCCACCTCTGAGGCCGGACGCTACGAGCAGTACTTC. The rearrangement joins TRBV10-1 to TRBJ2-7, with no clear D. The CDR3 is 13 amino acids. Germline V lookup: CDR1 WNHNN, CDR2 SYGVQD (reference sequence). V was pared by 10 bases and J by 3 bases, with 16 bases between.

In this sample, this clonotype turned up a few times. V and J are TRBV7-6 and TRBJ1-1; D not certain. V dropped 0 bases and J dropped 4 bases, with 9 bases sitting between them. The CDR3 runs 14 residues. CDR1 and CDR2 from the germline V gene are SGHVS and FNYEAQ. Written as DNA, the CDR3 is TGTGCCAGCAGCTTAGCGGAGGGTGGCACTGAAGCTTTCTTT. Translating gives CASSLAEGGTEAFF.

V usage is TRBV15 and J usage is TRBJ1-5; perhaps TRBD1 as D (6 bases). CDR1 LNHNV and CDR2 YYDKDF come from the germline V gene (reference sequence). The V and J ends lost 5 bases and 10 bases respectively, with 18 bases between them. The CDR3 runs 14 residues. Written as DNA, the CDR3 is TGTGCCACCAGCGCCGAGCAGGGGAATGATCCCCAGCATTTT. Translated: CATSAEQGNDPQHF. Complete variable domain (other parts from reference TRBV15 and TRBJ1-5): DAMVIQNPRYQVTQFGKPVTLSCSQTLNHNVMYWYQQKSSQAPKLLFHYYDKDFNNEADTPDNFQSRRPNTSFCFLDIRSPGLGDTAMYLCATSAEQGNDPQHFGDGTRLSIL.

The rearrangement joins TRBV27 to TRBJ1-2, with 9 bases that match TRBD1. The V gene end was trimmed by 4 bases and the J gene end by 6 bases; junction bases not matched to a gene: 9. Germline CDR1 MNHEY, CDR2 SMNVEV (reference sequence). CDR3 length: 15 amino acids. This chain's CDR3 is CASSSLRTGANGYTF. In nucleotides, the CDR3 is TGTGCCAGCAGTTCTTTAAGGACAGGGGCAAATGGCTACACCTTC.

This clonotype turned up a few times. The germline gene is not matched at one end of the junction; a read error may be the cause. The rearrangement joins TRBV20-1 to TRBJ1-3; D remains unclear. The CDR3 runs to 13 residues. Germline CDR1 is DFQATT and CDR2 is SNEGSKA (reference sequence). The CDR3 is CSARRSEGSTIYF. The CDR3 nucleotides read TGCAGTGCTAGGCGTTCAGAAGGAAGCACCATATATTTT.

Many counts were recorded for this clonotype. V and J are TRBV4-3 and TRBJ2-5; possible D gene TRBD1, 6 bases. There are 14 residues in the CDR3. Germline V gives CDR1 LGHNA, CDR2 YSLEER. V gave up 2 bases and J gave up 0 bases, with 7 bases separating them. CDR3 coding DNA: TGCGCCAGCAGCCAAAAGGGGGACCAAGAGACCCAGTACTTC. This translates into CASSQKGDQETQYF.

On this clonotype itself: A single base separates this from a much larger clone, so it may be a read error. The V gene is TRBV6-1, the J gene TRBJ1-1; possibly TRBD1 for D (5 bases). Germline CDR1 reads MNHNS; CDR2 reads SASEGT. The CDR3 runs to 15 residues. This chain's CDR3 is CAGSYNSRVNTEAFF. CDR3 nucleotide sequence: TGTGCCGGCAGTTATAACAGCAGGGTGAACACTGAAGCTTTCTTT.

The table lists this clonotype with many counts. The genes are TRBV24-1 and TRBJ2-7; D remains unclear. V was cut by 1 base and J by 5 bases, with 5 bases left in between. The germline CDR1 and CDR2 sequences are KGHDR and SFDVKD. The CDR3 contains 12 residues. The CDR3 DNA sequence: TGTGCCACCAGTGATTTCCCCCACGAGCAGTACGTC. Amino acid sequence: CATSDFPHEQYV.

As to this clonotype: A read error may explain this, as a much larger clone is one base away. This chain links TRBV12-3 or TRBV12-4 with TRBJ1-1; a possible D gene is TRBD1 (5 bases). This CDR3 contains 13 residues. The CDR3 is CGSSFQGGTEAFF. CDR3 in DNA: TGTGGCAGCAGTTTTCAGGGTGGCACTGAAGCTTTCTTT.

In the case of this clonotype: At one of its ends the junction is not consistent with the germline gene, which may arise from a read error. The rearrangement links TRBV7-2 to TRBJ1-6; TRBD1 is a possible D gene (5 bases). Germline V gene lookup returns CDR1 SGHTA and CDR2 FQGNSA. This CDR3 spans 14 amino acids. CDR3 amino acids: CASGLARDSSPLHF. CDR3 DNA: TGTGCCAGCGGCTTAGCCAGGGATAGTTCACCCCTCCACTTT. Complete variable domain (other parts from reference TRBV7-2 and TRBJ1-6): GAGVSQSPSNKVTEKGKDVELRCDPISGHTALYWYRQSLGQGLEFLIYFQGNSAPDKSGLPSDRFSAERTGGSVSTLTIQRTQQEDSAVYLCASGLARDSSPLHFGNGTRLTVT.

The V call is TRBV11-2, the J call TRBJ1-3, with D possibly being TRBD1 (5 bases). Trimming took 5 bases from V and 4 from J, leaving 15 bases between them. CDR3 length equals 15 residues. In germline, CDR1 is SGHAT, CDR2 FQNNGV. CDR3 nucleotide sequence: TGTGCCAGCAGCCGAGGAGAAGGGGCCGGAAACACCATATATTTT. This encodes CASSRGEGAGNTIYF.

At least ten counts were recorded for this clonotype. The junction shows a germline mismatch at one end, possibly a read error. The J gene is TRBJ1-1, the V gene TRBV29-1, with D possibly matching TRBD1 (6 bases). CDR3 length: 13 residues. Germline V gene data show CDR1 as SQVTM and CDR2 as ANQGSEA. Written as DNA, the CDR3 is TGCAGCGTGGAAGGACAGTTTTCCACTGAAGCTTTCTTT. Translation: CSVEGQFSTEAFF.

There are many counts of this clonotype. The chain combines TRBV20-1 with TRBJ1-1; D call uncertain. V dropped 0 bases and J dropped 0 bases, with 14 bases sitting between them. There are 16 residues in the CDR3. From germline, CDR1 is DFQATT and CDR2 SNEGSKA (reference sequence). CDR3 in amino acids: CSARDQSPTLNTEAFF. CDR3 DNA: TGCAGTGCTAGAGATCAATCCCCGACCCTGAACACTGAAGCTTTCTTT.

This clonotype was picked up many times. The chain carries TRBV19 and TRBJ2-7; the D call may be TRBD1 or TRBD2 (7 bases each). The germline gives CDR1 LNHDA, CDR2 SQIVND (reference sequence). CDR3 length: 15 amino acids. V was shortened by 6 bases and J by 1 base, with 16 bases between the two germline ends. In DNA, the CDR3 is TGTGCCAGTAGCCGACTCCAGGGGGGGTCCTACGAGCAGTACTTC. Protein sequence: CASSRLQGGSYEQYF.